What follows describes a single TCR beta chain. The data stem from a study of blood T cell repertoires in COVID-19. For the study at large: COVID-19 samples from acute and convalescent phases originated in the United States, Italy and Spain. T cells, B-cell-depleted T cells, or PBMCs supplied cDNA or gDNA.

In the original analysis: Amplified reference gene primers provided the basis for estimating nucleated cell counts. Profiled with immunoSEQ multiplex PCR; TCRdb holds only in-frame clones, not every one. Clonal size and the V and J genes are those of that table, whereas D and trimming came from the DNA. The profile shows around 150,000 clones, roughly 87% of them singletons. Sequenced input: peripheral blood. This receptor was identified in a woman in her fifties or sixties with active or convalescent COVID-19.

CDR3: CASSVAGGLGPQHF. CDR3 nucleotides: TGTGCCAGCAGCGTAGCGGGGGGGTTGGGGCCCCAGCATTTT. V gene TRBV9 combines with J gene TRBJ1-5, with a weak D call TRBD1 (5 bases). Trimming cost V 0 bases and J 9 bases, with 13 bases left between them. Germline-derived CDR1 and CDR2 are SGDLS and YYNGEE. The CDR3 loop spans 14 amino acids.